One sample yielded the 21 T cell receptor beta chains listed below, sequenced in a study of shared T cell receptors in the human thymus. Method: immunoSEQ multiplex PCR; TCRdb's copy keeps in-frame clones and lacks some. The sample holds 550,000 to 800,000 clones, approximately 85% seen once. The same data also contributed to another study, on human thymus T cells.

Sequenced input: thymocytes. Receptors originate from a girl under three years old with a congenital heart defect.

The rearrangement links TRBV12-5 to TRBJ2-5; the D gene is possibly TRBD1 (5 bases). There are 18 residues in the CDR3. V lost 6 bases to trimming and J lost 0 bases, with 23 bases between them. Germline CDR1 is LGHNT and CDR2 is FRNRAP. This CDR3 reads CASGWGQGIRKDQETQYF. In DNA, the CDR3 is TGTGCTAGTGGCTGGGGCCAGGGTATTCGGAAGGACCAAGAGACCCAGTACTTC.

The chain couples TRBV7-9 to TRBJ1-2; TRBD1 matches at 12 bases. The germline gives CDR1 SEHNR, CDR2 FQNEAQ (reference sequence). The V segment lost 5 bases and the J segment 7 bases; nucleotides outside the gene matches: 5. The CDR3 is made up of 14 amino acids. The CDR3 here is CASSRDRGLFGYTF. The CDR3 bases are TGTGCCAGCAGCCGGGACAGGGGGCTTTTTGGCTACACCTTC.

The rearrangement links TRBV5-1 to TRBJ2-1, with TRBD1 as a possible D gene (6 bases). Per the germline V gene, CDR1 is SGHRS and CDR2 is YFSETQ. This CDR3 is built from 17 residues. The V end lost 0 bases, the J end lost 5 bases, and 18 bases lay between the germline ends. CDR3 loop: CASSLGPTGIMDNEQFF. The CDR3 DNA is TGCGCCAGCAGCTTGGGGCCCACAGGGATAATGGACAATGAGCAGTTCTTC.

V and J are TRBV7-2 and TRBJ2-1; TRBD2 matches 12 bases. The length of the CDR3 is 15 residues. CDR1 SGHTA and CDR2 FQGNSA come from the germline V gene. V was clipped by 5 bases and J by 4 bases; unmatched bases: 3. The CDR3 protein is CASSPSGGDYNEQFF. CDR3 bases: TGTGCCAGCAGCCCTAGCGGGGGGGATTACAATGAGCAGTTCTTC.

The chain has TRBV6-6 and TRBJ1-3, with 7 nucleotides matching TRBD1. Germline V gives CDR1 MNHNY, CDR2 SVGAGI (reference sequence). J gave up 8 bases and V 5 bases, and 15 bases lay outside the gene matches. The CDR3 runs to 16 residues. The CDR3 sequence: CASSLGGRAQGDTIYF. In nucleotides, the CDR3 is TGTGCCAGCAGTCTCGGGGGCAGGGCGCAGGGGGACACCATATATTTT.

This rearrangement joins TRBV13 to TRBJ1-2, with D maybe TRBD1 (6 bases). V shed 5 bases and J shed 0 bases, with 22 bases lying between them. Germline V gives CDR1 PRHDT, CDR2 FYEKMQ (reference sequence). The CDR3 consists of 18 residues. The CDR3 sequence is CASSPNKDRTASNYGYTF. CDR3 coding DNA: TGTGCCAGCAGCCCCAATAAAGACAGGACAGCGTCTAACTATGGCTACACCTTC.

The chain uses TRBV19 and TRBJ2-5, with D perhaps TRBD1 (5 bases). Germline-derived CDR1 and CDR2 are LNHDA and SQIVND (reference sequence). The V end lost 4 bases, the J end lost 5 bases, and 20 bases lay between the germline ends. The CDR3 extends over 16 amino acids. In nucleotides, the CDR3 is TGTGCCAGTAGTACTAACTTTCAGGGATATCGGGAGACCCAGTACTTC. Translating gives CASSTNFQGYRETQYF.

The CDR3 DNA reads TGTGCCAGCAGCTTGACGCCGGGACAGGGGGCGTACAATGAGCAGTTCTTC. It translates to CASSLTPGQGAYNEQFF. V is TRBV5-4 and J is TRBJ2-1; 12 bases align to TRBD1. V lost 1 base, J lost 4 bases, and 6 bases stayed unmatched. Germline V gene sequence: CDR1 SGHNT, CDR2 YYREEE (reference sequence). The length of the CDR3 is 17 residues.

This clone was counted once. The chain carries TRBV15 and TRBJ1-2, with D perhaps TRBD1 (6 bases). Trimming pared 1 base from V and 7 bases from J, leaving 16 bases between. Germline CDR1 and CDR2: LNHNV and YYDKDF (reference sequence). The CDR3 has 15 amino acids. CDR3 coding DNA: TGTGCCACCAGCAGAGGACCGGGACACCGATTTGGCTACACCTTC. Translating gives CATSRGPGHRFGYTF.

The gene calls are TRBV27 and TRBJ1-2; D is ambiguous. The germline V gene encodes CDR1 MNHEY and CDR2 SMNVEV (reference sequence). With 4 bases removed from V and 4 bases from J, the gap between germline ends came to 13 bases. The CDR3 consists of 14 residues. CDR3 DNA sequence: TGTGCCAGCAGTTCGGGAATTATAGGCTATGGCTACACCTTC. Translating it yields CASSSGIIGYGYTF.

The rearrangement uses TRBV5-1 and TRBJ1-4; D is uncertain. Germline V gene sequence: CDR1 SGHRS, CDR2 YFSETQ. This CDR3 is 15 amino acids long. Trimming stripped 0 bases from V and 5 bases from J, with 11 bases between. The DNA for the CDR3 is TGCGCCAGCAGCTTGGATGGAGGGAGGAATGAAAAACTGTTTTTT. It is translated as CASSLDGGRNEKLFF.

This clone occurred a few times. The rearrangement joins TRBV5-1 to TRBJ2-7; 12 nucleotides line up with TRBD2. The CDR3 length is 15 residues. V trimming: 0 bases; J trimming: 2 bases; junction bases outside the gene matches: 0. In germline, CDR1 is SGHRS, CDR2 YFSETQ. This CDR3 is CASSLGLAGAYEQYF. The CDR3 DNA is TGCGCCAGCAGCTTGGGACTAGCGGGGGCCTACGAGCAGTACTTC.

The chain couples TRBV11-2 to TRBJ2-2; TRBD1 is a possible D gene (7 bases). V lost 2 bases and J 5 bases, leaving 24 bases between the germline ends. The CDR3 covers 19 residues. Germline assignment: CDR1 SGHAT and CDR2 FQNNGV. The CDR3 sequence is CASSLRGLRGTAITGELFF. CDR3 in DNA: TGTGCCAGCAGCTTAAGGGGACTGAGAGGGACAGCTATTACCGGGGAGCTGTTTTTT.

This clone was recorded only once. CDR3 amino acids: CASSLAKWPTYEQYF. Here the CDR3 DNA reads TGTGCCAGCAGCTTGGCCAAGTGGCCGACCTACGAGCAGTACTTC. The V and J genes are TRBV5-4 and TRBJ2-7; D is ambiguous. The V end was cut by 0 bases, the J end by 2 bases, with 12 bases between. CDR1 is SGHNT and CDR2 is YYREEE in the germline V gene (reference sequence). CDR3 size: 15 residues.

This sequence joins TRBV4-1 and TRBJ2-5; D is possibly TRBD2 (6 bases). Trimming took off 7 bases at V and 5 bases at J, with 20 bases between the two ends. CDR1 and CDR2 from the germline V gene are MGHRA and YSYEKL. This CDR3 spans 15 amino acids. CDR3 amino acids: CASTKAGRTIETQYF. The CDR3 region has the DNA TGCGCCAGCACCAAAGCGGGCCGAACGATTGAGACCCAGTACTTC.

The chain joins TRBV6-5 to TRBJ1-3; D is uncertain. The germline V gene encodes CDR1 MNHEY and CDR2 SVGAGI. V was cut by 6 bases and J by 0 bases, with 6 bases left in between. This CDR3 is 13 amino acids long. The CDR3 sequence is CASRQSSGNTIYF. The DNA of the CDR3 is TGTGCCAGCAGACAAAGCTCTGGAAACACCATATATTTT.

The rearrangement uses TRBV19 and TRBJ1-1, with D maybe TRBD1 (5 bases). Trimming pared 3 bases from V and 1 base from J, leaving 15 bases between. Germline V gives CDR1 LNHDA, CDR2 SQIVND (reference sequence). The CDR3 extends over 16 amino acids. CDR3: CASSMRWGRANTEAFF. CDR3 DNA: TGTGCCAGTAGTATGCGGTGGGGCAGGGCGAACACTGAAGCTTTCTTT.

This clone came up a few times. The chain is built from TRBV11-2 and TRBJ2-7; TRBD1 matches 7 bases. The V gene end was trimmed by 4 bases and the J gene end by 5 bases; junction bases not matched to a gene: 8. From germline, CDR1 is SGHAT and CDR2 FQNNGV. The CDR3 is 14 amino acids. DNA of the CDR3: TGTGCCAGCAGCTGTAGACAGGGTGTGGACGAGCAGTACTTC. The encoded protein is CASSCRQGVDEQYF.

This clone appeared once. This chain uses TRBV14 with TRBJ2-1; 8 nucleotides agree with TRBD2. In germline, CDR1 is SGHDN, CDR2 FVKESK. J was trimmed by 6 bases and V by 0 bases; bases with no gene match: 7. The CDR3 contains 16 residues. CDR3 amino acids: CASSQEIRGGCNEQFF. CDR3 nucleotides: TGTGCCAGCAGCCAAGAGATCCGGGGGGGCTGCAATGAGCAGTTCTTC.

This chain connects TRBV11-2 to TRBJ1-3; no clear D gene. Germline V gene data show CDR1 as SGHAT and CDR2 as FQNNGV. Trimming cost V 5 bases and J 0 bases, with 14 bases left between them. This CDR3 is built from 16 residues. The CDR3 sequence: CASSPPRAGSGNTIYF. For the CDR3, the DNA is TGTGCCAGCAGCCCTCCCCGGGCGGGCTCTGGAAACACCATATATTTT.

The chain has TRBV5-4 and TRBJ1-2; D gene uncertain. V lost 4 bases to trimming and J lost 0 bases, with 13 bases between them. CDR3 size: 15 residues. Germline loops: CDR1 SGHNT, CDR2 YYREEE (reference sequence). CDR3 in amino acids: CASSLETEANYGYTF. Written as DNA, the CDR3 is TGTGCCAGCAGCCTAGAGACCGAAGCTAACTATGGCTACACCTTC.